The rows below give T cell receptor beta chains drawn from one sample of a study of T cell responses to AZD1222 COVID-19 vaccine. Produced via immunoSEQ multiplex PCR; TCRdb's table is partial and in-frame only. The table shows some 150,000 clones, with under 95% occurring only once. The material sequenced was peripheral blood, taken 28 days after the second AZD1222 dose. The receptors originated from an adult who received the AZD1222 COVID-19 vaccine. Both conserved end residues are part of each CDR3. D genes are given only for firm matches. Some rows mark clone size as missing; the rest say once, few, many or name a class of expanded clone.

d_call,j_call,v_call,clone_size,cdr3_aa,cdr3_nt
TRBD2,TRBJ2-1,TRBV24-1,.,CATSDPGLAGGLFEQFF,TGTGCCACCAGTGACCCGGGACTAGCGGGAGGCCTGTTTGAGCAGTTCTTC
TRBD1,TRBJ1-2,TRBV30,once,CAWSEGAGRDGYGYTF,TGTGCCTGGAGTGAGGGGGCAGGGCGAGACGGCTATGGCTACACCTTC
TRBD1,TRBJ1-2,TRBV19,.,CASSIKSGQGISYTF,TGTGCCAGTAGTATAAAATCGGGACAGGGAATTAGCTACACCTTC
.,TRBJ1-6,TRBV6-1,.,CASSDIRASSYNSPLHF,TGTGCCAGCAGTGACATCAGGGCGAGCTCCTATAATTCACCCCTCCACTTT
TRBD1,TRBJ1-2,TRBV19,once,CASYTGGYGYTF,TGTGCCAGTTATACAGGGGGCTATGGCTACACCTTC
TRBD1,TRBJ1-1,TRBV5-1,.,CASSAVLRGRGKNTEAFF,TGCGCCAGCAGCGCGGTATTAAGGGGGCGCGGGAAGAACACTGAAGCTTTCTTT
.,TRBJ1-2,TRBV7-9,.,CASSLGREDGYTF,TGTGCCAGCAGCTTAGGCAGGGAAGATGGCTACACCTTC
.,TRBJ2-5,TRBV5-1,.,CASSLGPSAKGKETQYF,TGCGCCAGCAGCTTGGGCCCCTCCGCCAAGGGGAAAGAGACCCAGTACTTC
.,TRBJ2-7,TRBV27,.,CASSTSYEQYF,TGTGCCAGCAGTACCTCCTACGAGCAGTACTTC
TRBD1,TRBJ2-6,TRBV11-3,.,CASSLRTGSGANVLTF,TGTGCCAGCAGCCTAAGGACAGGGAGCGGGGCCAACGTCCTGACTTTC
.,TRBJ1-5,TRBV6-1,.,CASSEVGYSNQPQHF,TGTGCCAGCAGTGAAGTAGGGTATAGCAATCAGCCCCAGCATTTT
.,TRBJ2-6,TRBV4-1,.,CASSQFFAISGANVLTF,TGCGCCAGCAGCCAATTTTTCGCGATCTCCGGGGCCAACGTCCTGACTTTC
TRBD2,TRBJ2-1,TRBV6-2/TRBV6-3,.,CASSWLAGLYNEQFF,TGTGCCAGCAGTTGGCTAGCGGGGCTCTACAATGAGCAGTTCTTC
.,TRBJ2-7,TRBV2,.,CASSLSGIYEQYF,TGTGCCAGCAGCCTCAGTGGGATCTACGAGCAGTACTTC
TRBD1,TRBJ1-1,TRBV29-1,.,CSVESIDWTGVNTEAFF,TGCAGCGTTGAATCCATCGATTGGACAGGCGTTAACACTGAAGCTTTCTTT
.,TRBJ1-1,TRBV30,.,CAWGTGLNTEAFF,TGTGCCTGGGGGACGGGTTTGAACACTGAAGCTTTCTTT
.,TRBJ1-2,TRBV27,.,CASSLYGSGGYTF,TGTGCCAGCAGTTTATATGGCTCGGGGGGATACACCTTC
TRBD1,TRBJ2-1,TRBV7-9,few,CASSSGFDREELNNEQFF,TGTGCCAGCAGCTCAGGTTTCGACAGGGAAGAATTGAACAATGAGCAGTTCTTC
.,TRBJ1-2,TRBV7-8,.,CASSLLAAGNYGYTF,TGTGCCAGCAGCTTATTAGCGGCTGGTAACTATGGCTACACCTTC
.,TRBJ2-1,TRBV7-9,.,CASSLTRVSYNEQFF,TGTGCCAGCAGCTTAACCCGCGTCTCCTACAATGAGCAGTTCTTC
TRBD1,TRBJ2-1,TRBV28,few,CASSTQQGVYYNEQFF,TGTGCCAGCAGTACACAACAGGGGGTCTACTACAATGAGCAGTTCTTC
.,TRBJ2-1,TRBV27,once,CASSPPYWGEQFF,TGTGCCAGCAGTCCGCCCTACTGGGGTGAGCAGTTCTTC
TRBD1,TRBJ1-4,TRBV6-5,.,CASRETGGTNEKLFF,TGTGCCAGCAGGGAGACAGGGGGCACTAATGAAAAACTGTTTTTT
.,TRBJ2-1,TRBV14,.,CASSQEWTRYNEQFF,TGTGCCAGCAGCCAAGAGTGGACCAGATACAATGAGCAGTTCTTC
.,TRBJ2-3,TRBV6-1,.,CASSETGKNTQYF,TGTGCCAGCAGTGAAACGGGGAAGAATACGCAGTATTTT
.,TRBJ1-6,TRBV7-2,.,CASSLAASDLLPFYSPLHF,TGTGCCAGCAGCTTAGCGGCTAGCGACCTGCTTCCCTTTTATTCACCCCTCCACTTT
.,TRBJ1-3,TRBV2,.,CASCPSEAGNTIYF,TGTGCCAGCTGTCCCTCAGAAGCTGGAAACACCATATATTTT
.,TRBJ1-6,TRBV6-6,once,CASRNRDGTNSPLHF,TGTGCCAGCAGAAATAGGGACGGGACGAATTCACCCCTCCACTTT
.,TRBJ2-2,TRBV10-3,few,CAISGAGELFF,TGTGCCATCAGTGGTGCCGGGGAGCTGTTTTTT
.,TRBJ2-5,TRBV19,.,CASRYGQGRGETQYF,TGTGCCAGTAGATACGGACAAGGGAGGGGGGAGACCCAGTACTTC
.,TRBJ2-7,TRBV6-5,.,CATLVWGSYEQYF,TGTGCCACCCTTGTTTGGGGATCCTACGAGCAGTACTTC
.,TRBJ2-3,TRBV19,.,CASSPNALALRTDTQYF,TGTGCCAGTAGCCCAAATGCCCTAGCGCTCAGAACGGATACGCAGTATTTT
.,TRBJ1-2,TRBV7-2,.,CASSYREGSYGYTF,TGTGCCAGCAGCTATCGGGAGGGAAGCTATGGCTACACCTTC
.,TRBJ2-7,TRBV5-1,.,CASSLGISDRSHEQYF,TGCGCCAGCAGCTTGGGTATCTCCGACCGTTCCCACGAGCAGTACTTC
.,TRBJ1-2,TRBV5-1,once,CASSPGWGPPGYTF,TGCGCCAGCAGCCCCGGCTGGGGCCCACCGGGCTACACCTTC
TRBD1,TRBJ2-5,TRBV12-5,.,CASGTIQGGGETQYF,TGTGCTAGTGGTACGATACAGGGGGGTGGCGAGACCCAGTACTTC
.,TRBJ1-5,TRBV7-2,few,CASSLSRGRNQPQHF,TGTGCCAGCAGCTTATCCAGGGGAAGGAATCAGCCCCAGCATTTT
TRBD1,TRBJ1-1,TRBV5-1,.,CASSTRTGATEAFF,TGCGCCAGCAGCACTCGGACAGGAGCCACTGAAGCTTTCTTT
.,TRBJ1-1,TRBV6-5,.,CASSSVPGGNTEAFF,TGTGCCAGCAGTTCCGTCCCGGGGGGTAACACTGAAGCTTTCTTT
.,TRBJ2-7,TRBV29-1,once,CSVEDQGAGTSEQYF,TGCAGCGTTGAAGATCAAGGCGCCGGGACTTCCGAGCAGTACTTC
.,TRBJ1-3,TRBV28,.,CASNRAGNTIYF,TGTGCCAGTAACAGGGCTGGAAACACCATATATTTT
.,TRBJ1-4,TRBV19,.,CASSPGASREKLFF,TGTGCCAGTAGTCCAGGGGCCTCAAGAGAAAAACTGTTTTTT
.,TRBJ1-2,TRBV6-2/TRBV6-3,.,CASSYDNGGGYGYTF,TGTGCCAGCAGTTACGATAACGGGGGAGGCTATGGCTACACCTTC
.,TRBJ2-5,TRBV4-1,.,CASSQDFRGFETQYF,TGCGCCAGCAGCCAAGACTTCCGAGGTTTCGAGACCCAGTACTTC
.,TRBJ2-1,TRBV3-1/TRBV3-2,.,CASSQGPPIRNEQFF,TGTGCCAGCAGCCAAGGCCCCCCAATTCGGAATGAGCAGTTCTTC
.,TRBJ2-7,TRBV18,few,CASSATVTYEQYF,TGTGCCAGCTCGGCGACAGTTACCTACGAGCAGTACTTC
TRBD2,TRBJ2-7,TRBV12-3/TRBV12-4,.,CASRGGSSYEQYF,TGTGCCAGCAGGGGCGGGAGCTCCTACGAGCAGTACTTC
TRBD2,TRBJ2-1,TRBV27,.,CASSSYGLAGDEQFF,TGTGCCAGCAGTTCATACGGACTAGCGGGCGATGAGCAGTTCTTC
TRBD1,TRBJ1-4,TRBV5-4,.,CASSQTGVNEKLFF,TGTGCCAGCAGCCAGACAGGGGTAAATGAAAAACTGTTTTTT
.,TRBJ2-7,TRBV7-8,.,CASSFGRSDEQYF,TGTGCCAGCAGCTTTGGACGATCCGACGAGCAGTACTTC
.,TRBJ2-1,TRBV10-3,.,CAIGISAYNEQFF,TGTGCCATCGGTATTAGCGCCTACAATGAGCAGTTCTTC
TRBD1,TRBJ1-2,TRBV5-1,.,CASSLGQASGYTF,TGCGCCAGCAGCCTGGGACAGGCCTCTGGCTACACCTTC